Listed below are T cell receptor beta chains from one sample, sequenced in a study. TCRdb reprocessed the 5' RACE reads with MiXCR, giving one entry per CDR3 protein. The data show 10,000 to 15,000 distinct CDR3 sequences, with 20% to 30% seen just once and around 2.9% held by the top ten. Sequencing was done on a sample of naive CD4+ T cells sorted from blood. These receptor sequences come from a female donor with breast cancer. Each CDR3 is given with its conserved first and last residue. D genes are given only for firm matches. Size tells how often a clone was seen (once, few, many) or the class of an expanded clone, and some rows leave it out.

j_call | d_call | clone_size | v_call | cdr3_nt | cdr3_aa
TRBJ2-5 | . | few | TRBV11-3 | TGTGCCAGCAGCTTAGATCCCAGGCAAGAGACCCAGTACTTC | CASSLDPRQETQYF
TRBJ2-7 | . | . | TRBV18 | TGTGCCAGCTCACTGAACGGACAGTTCGAGCAGTACTTC | CASSLNGQFEQYF
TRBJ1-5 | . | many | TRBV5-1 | TGCGCCAGCAGTATTGACACAAATCAGCCCCAGCATTTT | CASSIDTNQPQHF
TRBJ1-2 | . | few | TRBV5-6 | TGTGCCAGCAGCCTTGGTCCGGTTGGCTACACCTTC | CASSLGPVGYTF
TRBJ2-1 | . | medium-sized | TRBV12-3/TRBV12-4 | TGTGCCAGCAGTTTATGGCAGGGCAATGAGCAGTTCTTC | CASSLWQGNEQFF
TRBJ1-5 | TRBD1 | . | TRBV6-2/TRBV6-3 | TGTGCCAGCAGTCCACAGGGGTCGGAGCAGCCCCAGCATTTT | CASSPQGSEQPQHF
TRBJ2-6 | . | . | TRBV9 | TGTGCCGGCAGCGCCAGCAAGACTAGGGGTGGGGCCAACGTCCTGACTTTC | CAGSASKTRGGANVLTF
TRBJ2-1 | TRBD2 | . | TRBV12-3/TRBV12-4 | TGCGTCAGCAGTTTAGGGACTAGCGGTTCCTCCTACAATGAGCAGTTCTTC | CVSSLGTSGSSYNEQFF
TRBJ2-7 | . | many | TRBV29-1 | TGCAGCGTTCAAAGCACCAGCTCCTACGAGCAGTACTTC | CSVQSTSSYEQYF
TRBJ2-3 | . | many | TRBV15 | TGTGCCACCAGCCAGGGACCTTCTAGAACTAGCACAGATACGCAGTATTTT | CATSQGPSRTSTDTQYF
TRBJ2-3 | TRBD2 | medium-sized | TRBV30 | TGTGCCTGGAAAGGACTAGCGGGAGGCTCAGATACGCAGTATTTT | CAWKGLAGGSDTQYF
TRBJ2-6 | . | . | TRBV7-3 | TGTGCCAGCAGCTTCAGCTCTCGGGCAAACGTCCTGACTTTC | CASSFSSRANVLTF
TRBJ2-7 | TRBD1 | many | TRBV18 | TGTGCCAGCTCCCCCGGGACAGGTATTAGGCAGTACTTC | CASSPGTGIRQYF
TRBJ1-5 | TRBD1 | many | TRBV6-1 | TGTGCCAGCAGCCGCACGGACAGGGCGCGGAGTCAGCCCCAGCATTTT | CASSRTDRARSQPQHF
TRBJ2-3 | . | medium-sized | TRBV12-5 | TGTGCTAGTGTCTCCGAGGTGGGGACAGATACGCAGTATTTT | CASVSEVGTDTQYF
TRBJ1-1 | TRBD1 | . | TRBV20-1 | TGCAGTGCGAGGCCGATTCAGGGGGGCACTGAAGCTTTCTTT | CSARPIQGGTEAFF
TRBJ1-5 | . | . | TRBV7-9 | TGTGCCAGCAGCTGGGACGGGAATCGGCAGCCCCAGCATTTT | CASSWDGNRQPQHF
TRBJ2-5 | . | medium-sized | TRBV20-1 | TGCAGTGCTAGAGATTTGAGACAGGCTCAAGAGACCCAGTACTTC | CSARDLRQAQETQYF
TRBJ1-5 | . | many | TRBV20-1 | TGCAGTGCCAGCGTCCATTCTGGCGGGCCCCAGCATTTT | CSASVHSGGPQHF
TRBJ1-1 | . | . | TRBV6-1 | TGTGTCAGCAACCCGAGGGGCACTGAAGCTTTCTTT | CVSNPRGTEAFF
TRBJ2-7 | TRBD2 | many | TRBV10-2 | TGCGCCAGTACCGGGACTAGCGCCTACGAGCAGTACTTC | CASTGTSAYEQYF
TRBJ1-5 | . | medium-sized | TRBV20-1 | TGCAGTGCTAGCCGGGTGGGAGCGGGCAATCAGCCCCAGCATTTT | CSASRVGAGNQPQHF
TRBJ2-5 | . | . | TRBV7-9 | TGTGCCAGCAGCTCAAACCGCCGCGGGAATGTAGAGACCCAGTACTTC | CASSSNRRGNVETQYF
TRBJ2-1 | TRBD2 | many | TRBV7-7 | TGTGCCAGCAGCCCCTGGGGTAGCGGGGGGCTCAATGAGCAGTTCTTC | CASSPWGSGGLNEQFF
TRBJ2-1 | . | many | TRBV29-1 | TGCAGCGTTTCTCGCGGGTGGTTGAATGAGCAGTTCTTC | CSVSRGWLNEQFF
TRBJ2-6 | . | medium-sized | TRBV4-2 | TGTGCCAGCAGCCAAGCGGGACAAACCTCTGGGGCCAACGTCCTGACTTTC | CASSQAGQTSGANVLTF
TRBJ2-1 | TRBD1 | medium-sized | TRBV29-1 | TGCAGCGGATGGGGGGACAGGGATGGCAATGAGCAGTTCTTC | CSGWGDRDGNEQFF
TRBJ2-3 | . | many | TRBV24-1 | TGTGCCACCAGTTCAGTGGAGGAAACTAGCACAGATACGCAGTATTTT | CATSSVEETSTDTQYF
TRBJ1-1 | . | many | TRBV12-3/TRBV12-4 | TGTGCCAGCAGTTATTGGGACTGGGAATTGAACACTGAAGCTTTCTTT | CASSYWDWELNTEAFF